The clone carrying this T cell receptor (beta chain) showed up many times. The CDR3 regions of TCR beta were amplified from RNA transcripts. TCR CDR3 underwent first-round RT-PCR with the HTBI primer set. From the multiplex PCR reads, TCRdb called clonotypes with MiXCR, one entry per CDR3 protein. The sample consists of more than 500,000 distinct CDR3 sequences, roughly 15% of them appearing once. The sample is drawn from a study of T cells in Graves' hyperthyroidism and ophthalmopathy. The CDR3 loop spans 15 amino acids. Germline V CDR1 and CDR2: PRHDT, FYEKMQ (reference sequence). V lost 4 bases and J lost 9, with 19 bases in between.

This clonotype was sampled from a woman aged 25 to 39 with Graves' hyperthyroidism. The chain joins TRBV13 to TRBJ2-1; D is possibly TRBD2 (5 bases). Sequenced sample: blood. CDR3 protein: CASSWGDGSMVEQFF. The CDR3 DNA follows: TGTGCCAGCAGCTGGGGAGATGGCTCGATGGTTGAGCAGTTCTTC.